This T cell receptor beta chain was recovered during a study of T-cell memory formation after mild COVID-19. Study outcomes and limitations: Clones shrinking from day 15 to 85 showed even CD4/CD8 mixes; later expanders tilted CD4+.

TCRdb recomputed calls from the 5' RACE reads with MiXCR, one row per CDR3 protein. The table lists under 200,000 distinct CDR3 sequences, around 10% of them singletons. The V gene's germline CDR1 is SGDLS and CDR2 YYNGEE. The CDR3 is 14 residues long. Trimming removed 3 bases from V and 11 bases from J; junction bases left unmatched: 8. As concerns this clonotype: The antigen is not known.

Input material: PBMCs or a T cell subset sorted from them (not recorded which). V gene TRBV9 combines with J gene TRBJ2-5; 12 bases are shared with TRBD2. This TCR derives from a man aged 18 to 29 who had mild COVID-19 (a few samples of this study predate the infection). Cell type and time point are not known. The CDR3 DNA reads TGTGCCAGCAGCGCCCTGACTAGCGGGGGCCCACAGTACTTC. Translated: CASSALTSGGPQYF.